These 18 T cell receptor beta chains were all obtained from the same sample, sequenced in a study of blood T cells in healthy people across ages. It was with a sample-barcoded 5' primer and a J-beta primer mix that a second PCR of about 6 to 12 cycles was run. TCRdb reprocessed the 5' RACE reads via MiXCR and lists one record per CDR3 protein. The sample has around 1,500,000 distinct CDR3 sequences, around 42% seen once. What was sequenced was blood. All receptors come from a woman in her late teens or twenties in good health.

This clonotype turned up a few times. The rearrangement links TRBV3-1 to TRBJ2-4, with a tentative D call TRBD2 (5 bases). V was trimmed by 3 bases and J by 0 bases, leaving 21 bases between them. The germline V gene encodes CDR1 LGHDT and CDR2 YNNKEL (reference sequence). CDR3 length: 19 amino acids. The CDR3 here is CASSHLRGSGSLAKNIQYF. The CDR3 DNA sequence: TGTGCCAGCAGCCATCTCCGAGGCAGCGGATCTCTAGCCAAAAACATTCAGTACTTC.

This chain links TRBV6-5 with TRBJ2-5, with TRBD2 matching 7 bases. The J call is uncertain, as TRBJ2-7 better fits the DNA end. Germline-derived CDR1 and CDR2 are MNHEY and SVGAGI. This CDR3 is built from 12 residues. This CDR3 is CATRGVANEQYF. The CDR3 nucleotides are TGTGCCACCCGGGGGGTAGCAAACGAGCAGTACTTC.

As regards this clonotype: Relative to the germline gene, one junction end is altered; a read error may explain this. The chain employs TRBV2 and TRBJ2-4; 12 bases agree with TRBD1. The V gene's germline CDR1 is SNHLY and CDR2 FYNNEI. The CDR3 is made up of 18 amino acids. CDR3 amino acids: CASGEDMGDRGRNDIQYF. CDR3 nucleotides: TGTGCCAGCGGTGAAGATATGGGGGACAGGGGGCGAAACGACATTCAGTACTTC. The variable domain in full, with the rest retrieved from reference TRBV2 and TRBJ2-4, is EPEVTQTPSHQVTQMGQEVILRCVPISNHLYFYWYRQILGQKVEFLVSFYNNEISEKSEIFDDQFSVERPDGSNFTLKIRSTKLEDSAMYFCASGEDMGDRGRNDIQYFGAGTRLSVL.

This chain links TRBV7-2 with TRBJ2-3, with TRBD2 identical over 14 bases. V trimming: 6 bases; J trimming: 2 bases; junction bases outside the gene matches: 16. CDR1 SGHTA and CDR2 FQGNSA come from the germline V gene. The CDR3 has 20 amino acids. CDR3 amino acids: CASRKDLGLAGVRLTDTQYF. The CDR3 nucleotides read TGTGCCAGCAGAAAAGATTTGGGACTAGCGGGAGTACGGCTCACAGATACGCAGTATTTT. The complete variable domain, with remaining parts taken from reference TRBV7-2 and TRBJ2-3, reads GAGVSQSPSNKVTEKGKDVELRCDPISGHTALYWYRQSLGQGLEFLIYFQGNSAPDKSGLPSDRFSAERTGGSVSTLTIQRTQQEDSAVYLCASRKDLGLAGVRLTDTQYFGPGTRLTVL.

As for this clonotype: Its ends do not fully match the called genes, so a read error is possible. The V gene is TRBV6-2 or TRBV6-3, the J gene TRBJ1-1; no reliable D call. The CDR3 totals 14 residues. Germline V gene sequence: CDR1 MNHEY, CDR2 SVGEGT. CDR3 coding DNA: TGTACCAGCAGTTATTTTGCGGTGAACACTGAAGCTTTCTTT. Translating it yields CTSSYFAVNTEAFF.

At least ten counts were recorded for this clonotype. This chain links TRBV4-1 with TRBJ2-3; perhaps D is TRBD1 or TRBD2 (5 bases each). The ends were cut back, 0 bases at V and 2 bases at J, with 9 bases in the middle. Germline V CDR1 and CDR2: MGHRA, YSYEKL. The length of the CDR3 is 15 residues. The CDR3 DNA is TGCGCCAGCAGCCAAGAGGGGGATTACACAGATACGCAGTATTTT. It yields the protein CASSQEGDYTDTQYF.

The V and J genes are TRBV5-1 and TRBJ1-6; the D is unclear. CDR1 is SGHRS, CDR2 YFSETQ, per germline. Trimming removed 1 base at V and 7 bases at J, with 9 bases between. The CDR3 length is 14 residues. The CDR3, as DNA: TGCGCCAGCAGCTTGTTGGCAGAAAATTCACCCCTCCACTTT. Protein product: CASSLLAENSPLHF. The variable domain in full, with the rest retrieved from reference TRBV5-1 and TRBJ1-6, is KAGVTQTPRYLIKTRGQQVTLSCSPISGHRSVSWYQQTPGQGLQFLFEYFSETQRNKGNFPGRFSGRQFSNSRSEMNVSTLELGDSALYLCASSLLAENSPLHFGNGTRLTVT.

At least ten counts were recorded for this clonotype. The V call is TRBV6-6, the J call TRBJ2-1; perhaps D is TRBD1 or TRBD2 (5 bases each). V lost 7 bases and J lost 4, with 17 bases in between. The CDR3 length is 15 residues. Germline lookup yields CDR1 MNHNY and CDR2 SVGAGI (reference sequence). CDR3 amino acids: CASTHGTDLYNEQFF. CDR3 nucleotides: TGTGCCAGCACCCACGGGACGGACCTTTACAATGAGCAGTTCTTC.

This sequence joins TRBV27 and TRBJ2-5, with no clear D. Per germline, CDR1 MNHEY and CDR2 SMNVEV (reference sequence). V lost 2 bases to trimming and J lost 1 base, with 8 bases between them. This CDR3 contains 14 residues. CDR3 amino acids: CASSLLDAQETQYF. CDR3 sequence (DNA): TGTGCCAGCAGTTTACTGGACGCCCAAGAGACCCAGTACTTC.

This clonotype was counted a few times. The chain carries TRBV18 and TRBJ2-4; 15 bases match TRBD2. The J call may be in error: the DNA end matches TRBJ2-7 better. This CDR3 is 16 amino acids long. Germline V gene sequence: CDR1 KGHSH, CDR2 LQKENI. In DNA, the CDR3 is TGTGCCAGCTCACCCGGACTAGCGGGGGGGCCCTACGAGCAGTACTTC. Its translation is CASSPGLAGGPYEQYF.

This sequence joins TRBV14 and TRBJ2-6; D is unclear. This CDR3 contains 17 residues. Germline V CDR1 and CDR2: SGHDN, FVKESK. V lost 4 bases to trimming and J lost 4 bases, with 17 bases between them. CDR3 in DNA: TGTGCCAGCAGCCCGGGTTATGCAGCGCAAGGGGCCAACGTCCTGACTTTC. It yields the protein CASSPGYAAQGANVLTF.

This clonotype occurred a few times. V gene TRBV5-1 combines with J gene TRBJ1-5, with 8 positions matching TRBD1. V shed 3 bases, J shed 7 bases, and the junction held 9 bases outside the gene matches. CDR3 length equals 15 residues. The germline CDR1 and CDR2 sequences are SGHRS and YFSETQ. The CDR3 DNA follows: TGCGCCAGCAGCTACGAAACAGGGGGTGACCAGCCCCAGCATTTT. This translates into CASSYETGGDQPQHF.

This clonotype was observed a few times. This may stem from a read error, because a much larger clone lies one nucleotide away. V usage is TRBV2 and J usage is TRBJ2-3, with 8 bases identical to TRBD1. Germline CDR1 SNHLY, CDR2 FYNNEI. This CDR3 is 13 amino acids long. Trimming cost V 7 bases and J 3 bases; bases outside gene matches: 3. CDR3 in amino acids: CASIRQGTDTQYF. The CDR3 nucleotides read TGTGCCAGCATCCGACAGGGGACAGATACGCAGTATTTT.

This clonotype turned up a few times. The V gene is TRBV11-2, the J gene TRBJ2-7, with 9 bases lining up with TRBD2. This CDR3 is built from 15 residues. Germline V lookup: CDR1 SGHAT, CDR2 FQNNGV. Trimming took 5 bases from V and 9 from J; bases not matched to a gene: 14. Here the CDR3 reads CASSISGSPSFWQYF. CDR3 bases: TGTGCCAGCAGCATTAGCGGGAGCCCTTCATTCTGGCAGTACTTC.

The chain has TRBV7-6 and TRBJ2-1; 8 bases align to TRBD2. This CDR3 comprises 17 residues. The V and J ends lost 6 bases and 0 bases, in that order; junction bases with no gene match: 10. The germline gives CDR1 SGHVS, CDR2 FNYEAQ. The CDR3: CASSQSLREGSYNEQFF. CDR3 DNA sequence: TGTGCCAGCAGTCAAAGTCTCCGGGAGGGCTCCTACAATGAGCAGTTCTTC.

This clonotype was observed once. V is TRBV5-1 and J is TRBJ2-1, with D maybe TRBD1 (5 bases). The V gene lost 4 bases and the J gene lost 1 base, with 12 bases spanning the gap. The germline gives CDR1 SGHRS, CDR2 YFSETQ. The CDR3 has 15 amino acids. Here the CDR3 reads CASSIQGNSYNEQFF. In DNA, the CDR3 is TGCGCCAGCAGCATTCAGGGAAATTCCTACAATGAGCAGTTCTTC.

The rearrangement uses TRBV28 and TRBJ2-6; 8 bases map to TRBD1. The ends lost 5 bases at V and 3 bases at J; junction bases unmatched: 9. Germline-derived CDR1 and CDR2 are MDHEN and SYDVKM. This CDR3 comprises 17 residues. In DNA form, the CDR3 reads TGTGCCAGCAGTACCACAGGGGGTGGATTTGGGGCCAACGTCCTGACTTTC. The encoded protein is CASSTTGGGFGANVLTF.

This chain links TRBV28 with TRBJ1-5; 8 positions agree with TRBD1. Germline CDR1 is MDHEN and CDR2 is SYDVKM. The CDR3 contains 14 residues. Germline trimming cut 7 bases from V and 3 bases from J; bases unmatched to any gene: 5. CDR3 nucleotide sequence: TGTGCCAGCACCCACAGGGGGATCAATCAGCCCCAGCATTTT. Translated: CASTHRGINQPQHF.